These 32 T cell receptor beta chains were sequenced from one sample in a study of control samples from healthy donors and cancer patients. The method was immunoSEQ multiplex PCR; TCRdb's version includes in-frame clones alone and lacks a portion of them. The table has some 140,000 clones, about 88% seen once; the top ten hold around 9%. The sequenced material came from blood. Every receptor here comes from a woman between 25 and 40 years old in good health.

The CDR3: CASSLEGHSNTEAFF. CDR3 DNA sequence: TGCGCCAGCAGCTTGGAAGGACACTCGAACACTGAAGCTTTCTTT. The gene calls are TRBV5-1 and TRBJ1-1; D may be TRBD1 (5 bases). Trimming stripped 0 bases from V and 1 base from J, with 10 bases between. CDR1 is SGHRS, CDR2 YFSETQ, per germline. The CDR3 covers 15 residues. The full variable domain, its missing parts supplied by reference TRBV5-1 and TRBJ1-1, is KAGVTQTPRYLIKTRGQQVTLSCSPISGHRSVSWYQQTPGQGLQFLFEYFSETQRNKGNFPGRFSGRQFSNSRSEMNVSTLELGDSALYLCASSLEGHSNTEAFFGQGTRLTVV.

This clone occurred a few times. V gene TRBV3-1 (or the pseudogene TRBV3-2) combines with J gene TRBJ1-2; TRBD1 aligns across 7 bases. The CDR3 extends over 13 amino acids. The junction had 2 bases not matched to a gene; V was cut back by 3 bases and J by 4 bases. Looked up from germline, CDR1 is LGHDT and CDR2 is YNNKEL (reference sequence). The CDR3 coding sequence is TGTGCCAGCAGCCAGACAGGGTTCTATGGCTACACCTTC. Its protein product is CASSQTGFYGYTF.

The chain links TRBV7-2 to TRBJ1-3; D is unresolved. The V and J ends lost 5 bases and 0 bases respectively, with 11 bases between them. There are 15 residues in the CDR3. Germline V lookup: CDR1 SGHTA, CDR2 FQGNSA. CDR3 amino acids: CASSLDPVSGNTIYF. Written as DNA, the CDR3 is TGTGCCAGCAGCCTTGACCCGGTCTCTGGAAACACCATATATTTT.

This chain connects TRBV6-6 to TRBJ1-2; 7 bases map to TRBD1. The CDR3 length is 14 residues. Germline loops: CDR1 MNHNY, CDR2 SVGAGI (reference sequence). Unmatched junction bases numbered 7, after V lost 4 bases and J lost 5 bases. CDR3 loop: CASSSTGARYGYTF. In nucleotides, the CDR3 is TGTGCCAGCAGTTCAACAGGGGCGAGGTATGGCTACACCTTC.

This rearrangement joins TRBV5-6 to TRBJ2-1; D unclear. Looked up from germline, CDR1 is SGHDT and CDR2 is YYEEEE. The CDR3 totals 16 residues. Trimming removed 7 bases at V and 1 base at J, with 18 bases between. CDR3 sequence: CASEQGRTVSYNEQFF. The CDR3 nucleotides read TGTGCCAGCGAGCAAGGGCGGACCGTATCCTACAATGAGCAGTTCTTC.

This sequence joins TRBV5-1 and TRBJ2-3, with D perhaps TRBD2 (6 bases). Germline CDR1 SGHRS, CDR2 YFSETQ. V was shortened by 1 base and J by 1 base, with 10 bases between the two germline ends. The CDR3 length is 15 residues. The CDR3 nucleotides read TGCGCCAGCAGCTTGACGGCTAGCGGCACAGATACGCAGTATTTT. Its translation: CASSLTASGTDTQYF. Complete variable domain (other parts from reference TRBV5-1 and TRBJ2-3): KAGVTQTPRYLIKTRGQQVTLSCSPISGHRSVSWYQQTPGQGLQFLFEYFSETQRNKGNFPGRFSGRQFSNSRSEMNVSTLELGDSALYLCASSLTASGTDTQYFGPGTRLTVL.

The chain recombines TRBV19 with TRBJ2-7, with 9 bases fitting TRBD2. CDR3 length equals 14 residues. Germline trimming cut 0 bases from V and 7 bases from J; bases unmatched to any gene: 4. The germline V gene has CDR1 LNHDA and CDR2 SQIVND (reference sequence). The CDR3 DNA follows: TGTGCCAGTAGTATAGATCTAGCGGGATCTGAGCAGTACTTC. This translates into CASSIDLAGSEQYF.

The rearrangement links TRBV5-1 to TRBJ1-6; D unclear. CDR1 SGHRS and CDR2 YFSETQ come from the germline V gene. The germline V and J ends were trimmed by 0 bases and 9 bases, with 10 bases remaining between them. The CDR3 is 14 amino acids. The CDR3 nucleotides read TGCGCCAGCAGCTTGGCAGGTTTGGGTTCACCCCTCCACTTT. This translates into CASSLAGLGSPLHF.

The V and J genes are TRBV5-4 and TRBJ2-1, with 9 positions matching TRBD1. This CDR3 is built from 15 residues. Per the germline V gene, CDR1 is SGHNT and CDR2 is YYREEE (reference sequence). The V segment lost 4 bases and the J segment 5 bases; nucleotides outside the gene matches: 7. CDR3 in DNA: TGTGCCAGCAGCGACACAGGGGGCGCCCACAATGAGCAGTTCTTC. This codes for CASSDTGGAHNEQFF.

This clone was recorded only once. This chain links TRBV19 with TRBJ1-1; 7 bases are a match to TRBD1. Unmatched junction bases numbered 13, after V lost 6 bases and J lost 0 bases. The CDR3 loop spans 17 amino acids. CDR1 and CDR2 from the germline V gene are LNHDA and SQIVND (reference sequence). Here the CDR3 reads CASRKLRQGEMNTEAFF. Here the CDR3 DNA reads TGTGCCAGTAGGAAACTCAGACAGGGAGAAATGAACACTGAAGCTTTCTTT. Complete variable domain (other parts from reference TRBV19 and TRBJ1-1): DGGITQSPKYLFRKEGQNVTLSCEQNLNHDAMYWYRQDPGQGLRLIYYSQIVNDFQKGDIAEGYSVSREKKESFPLTVTSAQKNPTAFYLCASRKLRQGEMNTEAFFGQGTRLTVV.

The gene calls are TRBV7-3 and TRBJ1-1; D unresolved. V was shortened by 1 base and J by 5 bases, with 8 bases between the two germline ends. The CDR3 loop spans 13 amino acids. CDR1 and CDR2 (germline): SGHTA, FQGTGA. CDR3 coding DNA: TGTGCCAGCAGCTTAAGGGCAAGAACTGAAGCTTTCTTT. This sequence encodes CASSLRARTEAFF.

The rearrangement uses TRBV5-1 and TRBJ1-2, with a weak D call TRBD1 (5 bases). The CDR3 is 13 residues long. Trimming removed 4 bases from V and 1 base from J, with 8 bases in between. CDR1 is SGHRS, CDR2 YFSETQ, per germline. The CDR3 reads CASSGGFNYGYTF. Here the CDR3 DNA reads TGCGCCAGCAGCGGGGGGTTTAACTATGGCTACACCTTC.

The chain employs TRBV27 and TRBJ1-5; 8 positions match TRBD1. The trim removed 6 bases at V and 1 base at J, leaving 5 bases unmatched. Germline CDR1 and CDR2: MNHEY and SMNVEV (reference sequence). The CDR3 length is 15 residues. CDR3 DNA sequence: TGTGCCAGCAGCCTCACAGGGGGAAGCAATCAGCCCCAGCATTTT. It is translated as CASSLTGGSNQPQHF.

The genes are TRBV7-8 and TRBJ1-1, with a weak D call TRBD1 (5 bases). The CDR3 totals 16 residues. The germline V gene has CDR1 SGHVS and CDR2 FQNEAQ. Trimming shortened V by 1 base and J by 3 bases, and 15 bases separated the two germline ends. CDR3: CASSLGIWGGYTEAFF. The CDR3 bases are TGTGCCAGCAGCTTAGGGATATGGGGGGGATACACTGAAGCTTTCTTT.

In nucleotides, the CDR3 is TGTGCCAGCAGTTCCGCAGCCGGGACAGGGGGCGGGCAGCCCCAGCATTTT. Its translation is CASSSAAGTGGGQPQHF. The rearrangement links TRBV2 to TRBJ1-5, with TRBD1 matching 12 bases. The junction had 12 bases not matched to a gene; V was cut back by 5 bases and J by 7 bases. Germline CDR1 reads SNHLY; CDR2 reads FYNNEI. CDR3 size: 17 residues.

The chain uses TRBV30 and TRBJ2-1, with a possible D match to TRBD1 (5 bases). The CDR3 is 11 residues long. The V end was cut by 0 bases, the J end by 13 bases, with 10 bases between. CDR1 is GTSNPN and CDR2 is SVGIG in the germline V gene (reference sequence). The CDR3 region is CAWSVGVHQFF. In DNA, the CDR3 is TGTGCCTGGAGTGTAGGGGTTCACCAGTTCTTC.

The count of this clone is one. This chain links TRBV24-1 with TRBJ1-5; D gene unclear. CDR1 is KGHDR, CDR2 SFDVKD, per germline. The CDR3 loop spans 12 amino acids. Trimming removed 5 bases from V and 7 bases from J, with 8 bases in between. CDR3 sequence: CATSAGLQPQHF. CDR3 in DNA: TGTGCCACCAGTGCTGGATTACAGCCCCAGCATTTT.

This chain links TRBV5-1 with TRBJ2-7; TRBD1 matches at 8 bases. This CDR3 is built from 16 residues. CDR1 is SGHRS, CDR2 YFSETQ, per germline. The junction had 11 bases not matched to a gene; V was cut back by 5 bases and J by 1 base. The CDR3 is CASSPSPGTGSYEQYF. The CDR3 DNA is TGCGCCAGCAGTCCGTCTCCCGGGACAGGTTCCTACGAGCAGTACTTC.

Worth noting for this clone: The final CDR3 position lacks the conserved phenylalanine or tryptophan, pointing to a likely read error. The limits of the CDR3 on the DNA are not certain, so only TCRdb's listed CDR3 is given. This rearrangement joins TRBV5-4 to TRBJ1-2. A total of 8 residues make up the CDR3, ends included. CDR1 is SGHNT and CDR2 is YYREEE in the germline V gene (reference sequence). The CDR3: CASSLPED.

The chain joins TRBV5-1 to TRBJ1-4; D uncertain. The CDR3 totals 14 residues. V shed 0 bases and J shed 0 bases, with 3 bases lying between them. Germline loops: CDR1 SGHRS, CDR2 YFSETQ. CDR3 sequence: CASSLAATNEKLFF. DNA for the CDR3: TGCGCCAGCAGCTTGGCTGCAACTAATGAAAAACTGTTTTTT. Full variable domain (outside the CDR3, taken from reference TRBV5-1 and TRBJ1-4): KAGVTQTPRYLIKTRGQQVTLSCSPISGHRSVSWYQQTPGQGLQFLFEYFSETQRNKGNFPGRFSGRQFSNSRSEMNVSTLELGDSALYLCASSLAATNEKLFFGSGTQLSVL.

A few counts support this clone. The V and J genes are TRBV6-5 and TRBJ1-5, with TRBD1 matching 8 bases. The CDR3 has 13 amino acids. Trimming at V came to 4 bases and at J to 8 bases, leaving 4 bases not matched to a gene. CDR1 MNHEY and CDR2 SVGAGI come from the germline V gene. The CDR3 is CASSSGTGEPQHF. CDR3 in DNA: TGTGCCAGCAGTTCCGGGACAGGAGAGCCCCAGCATTTT.

This clone was picked up one time. This chain links TRBV10-3 with TRBJ1-4; D is perhaps TRBD1 (6 bases). The V gene's germline CDR1 is ENHRY and CDR2 SYGVKD. This CDR3 has 19 amino acids. Trimming cost V 4 bases and J 0 bases, with 21 bases left between them. CDR3: CAISVTAIGGVATNEKLFF. In DNA form, the CDR3 reads TGTGCCATCAGTGTGACAGCTATAGGGGGGGTTGCAACTAATGAAAAACTGTTTTTT.

The chain joins TRBV3-1 (or the pseudogene TRBV3-2) to TRBJ1-5; D unclear. CDR3 length equals 14 residues. Germline V lookup: CDR1 LGHDT, CDR2 YNNKEL (reference sequence). The V end was cut by 0 bases, the J end by 4 bases, with 7 bases between. The CDR3 DNA reads TGTGCCAGCAGCCAAGATGTCAAGAATCAGCCCCAGCATTTT. This sequence encodes CASSQDVKNQPQHF.

This clone is a singleton in its sample. This chain joins TRBV27 and TRBJ2-3; D remains ambiguous. V lost 6 bases to trimming and J lost 2 bases, with 15 bases between them. The CDR3 has 15 amino acids. Germline V gene data show CDR1 as MNHEY and CDR2 as SMNVEV (reference sequence). CDR3 residues: CASSLIPPHTDTQYF. The CDR3 nucleotides are TGTGCCAGCAGCCTTATCCCTCCCCACACAGATACGCAGTATTTT.

V usage is TRBV7-2 and J usage is TRBJ2-5; possible D gene TRBD1, 6 bases. The V end was cut by 3 bases, the J end by 7 bases, with 18 bases between. Germline CDR1 SGHTA, CDR2 FQGNSA. This CDR3 contains 15 residues. CDR3 DNA: TGTGCCAGCAGCTTGATTGCACCGGGCAGGGGGACCCAGTACTTC. The encoded protein is CASSLIAPGRGTQYF.

The rearrangement links TRBV7-9 to TRBJ1-2, with 7 bases identical to TRBD1. Germline V gene lookup returns CDR1 SEHNR and CDR2 FQNEAQ (reference sequence). V dropped 1 base and J dropped 10; count of bases not matched to a gene: 15. The CDR3 spans 16 residues. The CDR3 DNA reads as TGTGCCAGCAGCTTAGACTGCACGCTCCGGGACAGTTACTACACCTTC. Amino acid sequence: CASSLDCTLRDSYYTF.

The CDR3 protein is CASSIWVETQYF. The CDR3 DNA sequence: TGTGCCAGTAGTATATGGGTAGAGACCCAGTACTTC. The chain employs TRBV19 and TRBJ2-5; D gene uncertain. The germline V gene encodes CDR1 LNHDA and CDR2 SQIVND (reference sequence). Trimming pared 2 bases from V and 4 bases from J, leaving 5 bases between. The CDR3 is made up of 12 amino acids.

The chain employs TRBV11-1 and TRBJ1-1; no reliable D call. CDR1 is SGHAT and CDR2 is FQDESV in the germline V gene (reference sequence). V lost 7 bases and J lost 1, with 10 bases in between. This CDR3 is built from 13 residues. The CDR3 DNA sequence: TGTGCCAGCACCAAATCGCAGAACACTGAAGCTTTCTTT. Translated: CASTKSQNTEAFF.

The sample holds a few counts of this clone. V usage is TRBV5-4 and J usage is TRBJ1-1; 7 positions agree with TRBD1. Germline V CDR1 and CDR2: SGHNT, YYREEE (reference sequence). Trimming took 1 base from V and 4 from J; bases not matched to a gene: 1. This CDR3 region has 13 residues. The CDR3 coding sequence is TGTGCCAGCAGCTTGTCAGGGGGCACTGAAGCTTTCTTT. Translated, it gives CASSLSGGTEAFF.

The V gene is TRBV2, the J gene TRBJ1-5; 9 bases line up with TRBD1. Germline V gene sequence: CDR1 SNHLY, CDR2 FYNNEI. The CDR3 sequence is 14 residues long. Trimming at V came to 8 bases and at J to 7 bases, leaving 9 bases not matched to a gene. The CDR3 region is CASAGTGKIQPQHF. The CDR3 DNA reads TGTGCCAGCGCCGGGACAGGGAAGATACAGCCCCAGCATTTT. Complete variable domain (other parts from reference TRBV2 and TRBJ1-5): EPEVTQTPSHQVTQMGQEVILRCVPISNHLYFYWYRQILGQKVEFLVSFYNNEISEKSEIFDDQFSVERPDGSNFTLKIRSTKLEDSAMYFCASAGTGKIQPQHFGDGTRLSIL.

The chain has TRBV19 and TRBJ1-3, with D possibly TRBD1 on 5 matching bases. Trimming took 2 bases from V and 0 from J, leaving 11 bases between them. The germline CDR1 and CDR2 sequences are LNHDA and SQIVND (reference sequence). This CDR3 has 16 amino acids. The CDR3 DNA sequence: TGTGCCAGTAGTATAATTGGGGACTCCTCTGGAAACACCATATATTTT. Its translation: CASSIIGDSSGNTIYF.

DNA of the CDR3: TGCGCCAGCAGCCCGTGGACAGGTCCGAACACCGGGGAGCTGTTTTTT. As protein: CASSPWTGPNTGELFF. The V and J genes are TRBV5-1 and TRBJ2-2, with 7 bases aligning to TRBD1. J gave up 0 bases and V 4 bases, and 6 bases lay outside the gene matches. Germline CDR1 and CDR2: SGHRS and YFSETQ. CDR3 length equals 16 residues.